Listed here are 15 T cell receptor beta chains from one sample, sequenced in a study of shared clonotypes between healthy human individuals (dated by TCRdb to 2018 to 2021). Receptors were amplified or captured by the immunoSEQ multiplex PCR assay. TCRdb retrieved this table from immuneACCESS and kept in-frame rearrangements only. Not all clones are present; in checked studies, unresolved V genes account for under half, and no reason is known for the remainder. Within this sample are more than 1.2 million clones, with around 98.5% of them counted one time only. In total, the top ten clones hold about 0.35% of the sample. Sample: naive CD4+ T cells sorted from blood. The sample's cell subset or site, from its label and the paper: CD45RA+ positively selected. The receptors were sampled from a man in his thirties or forties in good health.

The CDR3 bases are TGTGCCAGCAGCTTAAGGACTGGAAACAATGAGCAGTTCTTC. Protein: CASSLRTGNNEQFF. The chain joins TRBV21-1 to TRBJ2-1; TRBD2 is the table's D call, not checked against the DNA. TRBV21-1 is deemed a pseudogene. The CDR3 sequence is 14 residues long.

This clone occurred once. V usage is TRBV9 and J usage is TRBJ1-3, with unresolved D. The CDR3 consists of 14 residues. Germline CDR1 and CDR2: SGDLS and YYNGEE. V dropped 4 bases and J dropped 0 bases, with 8 bases sitting between them. DNA of the CDR3: TGTGCCAGCAGCCCCCTGGGCTCTGGAAACACCATATATTTT. It translates to CASSPLGSGNTIYF.

The V and J genes are TRBV5-4 and TRBJ1-2, with D perhaps matching TRBD1 (5 bases). V gave up 3 bases and J gave up 4 bases, with 10 bases separating them. This CDR3 has 13 residues. Germline CDR1 reads SGHNT; CDR2 reads YYREEE (reference sequence). CDR3 loop: CASSYHGGYGYTF. The CDR3 bases are TGTGCCAGCAGCTATCATGGGGGCTATGGCTACACCTTC.

The chain carries TRBV10-1 and TRBJ2-1, with TRBD2 matching 8 bases. CDR1 is WNHNN, CDR2 SYGVQD, per germline (reference sequence). V lost 8 bases to trimming and J lost 12 bases; unmatched junction nucleotides: 18. The CDR3 runs to 15 residues. CDR3 nucleotides: TGCGCCAGCTCCTTTCGGGAGGGCACCCGAAGGGGGCAGTTCTTC. This gives the protein CASSFREGTRRGQFF.

This sequence joins TRBV10-3 and TRBJ2-2, with 8 bases lining up with TRBD1. Germline-derived CDR1 and CDR2 are ENHRY and SYGVKD. The CDR3 has 16 residues. Trimming removed 4 bases from V and 5 bases from J; junction bases left unmatched: 9. CDR3 bases: TGTGCCATCAGTGCCCTCGGACAGGGTTCTACCGGGGAGCTGTTTTTT. Translation gives CAISALGQGSTGELFF.

The chain couples TRBV28 to TRBJ2-7; 7 positions agree with TRBD2. Looked up from germline, CDR1 is MDHEN and CDR2 is SYDVKM. Trimming at V came to 7 bases and at J to 5 bases, leaving 11 bases not matched to a gene. The CDR3 has 14 residues. The CDR3 region has the DNA TGTGCCAGCAACCCTAGCGGAGGGGCCCACGAGCAGTACTTC. Translation gives CASNPSGGAHEQYF.

The chain has TRBV10-2 and TRBJ2-1, with TRBD1 matching 9 bases. The V gene end was trimmed by 7 bases and the J gene end by 7 bases; junction bases not matched to a gene: 14. The CDR3 is made up of 16 amino acids. The germline CDR1 and CDR2 sequences are WSHSY and SAAADI. CDR3 sequence (DNA): TGCGCCAGCAATCCGAGAGGGGACAGGGCTTTGAATGAGCAGTTCTTC. Translating gives CASNPRGDRALNEQFF.

The CDR3 loop is CASSLAGMGYTF. Written as DNA, the CDR3 is TGTGCCAGCAGCTTAGCCGGGATGGGCTACACCTTC. The chain links TRBV7-9 to TRBJ1-2; no reliable D call. This CDR3 region has 12 residues. Trimming stripped 0 bases from V and 8 bases from J, with 7 bases between. Germline loops: CDR1 SEHNR, CDR2 FQNEAQ (reference sequence).

V gene TRBV5-4 combines with J gene TRBJ2-1; D gene uncertain. The CDR3 extends over 14 amino acids. Germline values: CDR1 SGHNT, CDR2 YYREEE (reference sequence). V was pared by 5 bases and J by 1 base, with 10 bases between. The CDR3 spells CASRRESSYNEQFF. The CDR3 DNA is TGTGCCAGCAGAAGAGAAAGTTCCTACAATGAGCAGTTCTTC.

The chain is built from TRBV6-1 and TRBJ2-3; D unresolved. V shed 5 bases and J shed 6 bases, with 15 bases lying between them. There are 14 residues in the CDR3. Germline CDR1 is MNHNS and CDR2 is SASEGT. The CDR3 DNA follows: TGTGCCAGCAGTCTAAGGAACCTCAGGGATACGCAGTATTTT. Translating gives CASSLRNLRDTQYF.

The genes are TRBV28 and TRBJ2-7; tentatively, D is TRBD1 (5 bases). The CDR3 extends over 15 amino acids. Germline V gives CDR1 MDHEN, CDR2 SYDVKM. Trimming cost V 3 bases and J 7 bases, with 19 bases left between them. The CDR3 nucleotides are TGTGCCAGCAGTTTGGGTAGGACAACTATGGGGGAGCAGTACTTC. Translation gives CASSLGRTTMGEQYF.

The rearrangement uses TRBV11-2 and TRBJ2-7, with 7 nucleotides matching TRBD1. The ends lost 5 bases at V and 3 bases at J; junction bases unmatched: 7. The CDR3 length is 14 residues. The germline CDR1 and CDR2 sequences are SGHAT and FQNNGV. The CDR3 DNA reads as TGTGCCAGCAGCCCGGGACAGCTAATCTACGAGCAGTACTTC. As protein: CASSPGQLIYEQYF.

The V call is TRBV18, the J call TRBJ2-1; D not certain. The CDR3 sequence is 16 residues long. Trimming took 2 bases from V and 4 from J, leaving 15 bases between them. Germline loops: CDR1 KGHSH, CDR2 LQKENI. The CDR3 DNA reads TGTGCCAGCTCACCAACCAACATGGGATTATACAATGAGCAGTTCTTC. Encoded protein: CASSPTNMGLYNEQFF.

The chain combines TRBV7-8 with TRBJ1-3; D is unresolved. The germline V and J ends were trimmed by 2 bases and 0 bases, with 11 bases remaining between them. CDR1 and CDR2 from the germline V gene are SGHVS and FQNEAQ. This CDR3 has 16 amino acids. In nucleotides, the CDR3 is TGTGCCAGCAGCTTATTTGGGAGGCTCTCTGGAAACACCATATATTTT. Translation: CASSLFGRLSGNTIYF.

The chain has TRBV4-1 and TRBJ2-7; 9 bases are a match to TRBD2. J was trimmed by 2 bases and V by 0 bases; bases with no gene match: 8. Germline V gene sequence: CDR1 MGHRA, CDR2 YSYEKL. The CDR3 length is 17 residues. CDR3 protein: CASSQERLAGLTYEQYF. The DNA of the CDR3 is TGCGCCAGCAGCCAAGAGAGGCTAGCGGGACTTACCTACGAGCAGTACTTC.